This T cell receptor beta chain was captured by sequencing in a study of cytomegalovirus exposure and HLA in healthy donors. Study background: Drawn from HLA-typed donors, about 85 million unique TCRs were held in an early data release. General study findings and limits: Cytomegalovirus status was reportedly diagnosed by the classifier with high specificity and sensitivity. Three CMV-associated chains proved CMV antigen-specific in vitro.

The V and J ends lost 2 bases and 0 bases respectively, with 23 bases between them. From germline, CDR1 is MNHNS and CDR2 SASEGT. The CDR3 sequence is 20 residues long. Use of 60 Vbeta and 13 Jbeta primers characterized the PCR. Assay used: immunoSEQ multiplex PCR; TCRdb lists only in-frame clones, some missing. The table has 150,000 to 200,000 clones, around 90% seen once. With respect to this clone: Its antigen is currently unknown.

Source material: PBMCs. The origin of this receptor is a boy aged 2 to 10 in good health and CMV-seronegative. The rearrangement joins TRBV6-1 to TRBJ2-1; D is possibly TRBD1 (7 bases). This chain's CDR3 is CASSESGGTVRPSSYNEQFF. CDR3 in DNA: TGTGCCAGCAGTGAATCAGGAGGGACAGTAAGGCCGAGCTCCTACAATGAGCAGTTCTTC.